This T cell receptor (beta chain) derives from a study of regulatory T cells in long-lasting Graves disease. Per germline, CDR1 SGDLS and CDR2 YYNGEE. V lost 1 base to trimming and J lost 1 base; unmatched junction nucleotides: 9. The CDR3 totals 17 residues. As for time point: newly diagnosed GD, antithyroid drugs for less than 3 months. PBMCs were the source of the RNA used for TCR sequencing. Investigators report Graves' disease was diagnosed under American Thyroid Association guidelines. General study findings and limits: Sharing of public clonotypes was greater in persistent patients (about 3,000) than in new patients (almost 1,000). Newly diagnosed Graves' patients had higher TCR diversity than persistent ones.

This clonotype was detected many times. The antigen remains unidentified. Arm-PCR of CDR3 regions with iRepertoire HTBI primers generated TCR beta libraries. TCRdb reprocessed the multiplex PCR reads with MiXCR, giving one entry per CDR3 protein. The profile shows approximately 400,000 distinct CDR3 sequences, over 9.5% of them singletons. In addition, the sample was reused for a study of T cells in Graves' hyperthyroidism and ophthalmopathy. That source reports: With the HTBI primer set, the TCR CDR3 went through a first round of RT-PCR.

The rearrangement joins TRBV9 to TRBJ1-2; TRBD1 matches at 8 bases. The TCR comes from a woman in her late teens or twenties with Graves disease. The specimen was peripheral blood mononuclear cells (PBMCs), collected at new diagnosis, from a patient treated with antithyroid drugs. The CDR3 sequence is CASSVQDRDVINYGYTF. In DNA form, the CDR3 reads TGTGCCAGCAGCGTACAGGACAGGGATGTTATTAACTATGGCTACACCTTC.